This T cell receptor beta chain appears in the sequencing data of a study of blood T cell repertoires in COVID-19 (dated by TCRdb to 2020 to 2021). As for the study more broadly: Collaborator samples came from the United States, Italy and Spain and covered acute and convalescent phases of COVID-19. The material from the prospective study consisted of cDNA or gDNA derived from T cells, B-cell-depleted T cells, or PBMCs. The dataset comprised deeply sampled blood TCRbeta repertoires from subjects exposed to, actively infected with, or recovered from COVID-19. A freely available public database, intended as a resource for researchers studying the immune response to SARS-CoV-2, is where the repertoires were released. Samples came from the ongoing ImmuneRACE study (first 160 participants) plus 1,254 subjects from 6 global collaborators. Sample metadata almost always included a de-identified subject ID, COVID-19 status, age in years and sex. HLA class I and class II types, where available, came from metadata supplied by the sample provider rather than from assay-based typing. Overall study results and their limits: Clinical and demographic metadata were provided uncurated, with the amount varying by source and participant.

Participants in the prospective study were aged about 18 to 95 years, lived in about two dozen United States geographic areas, and enrolled through a virtual design. To assign participants to cohorts, the prospective study relied on clinical history that participants themselves reported in a screening survey and a study questionnaire. In the prospective study, whole blood, serum and a nasopharyngeal or oropharyngeal swab were collected from each participant by mobile phlebotomists. Over an approximately 2-month period, participants in the prospective study had the option of providing additional blood draws and questionnaires. Blood samples from the prospective study were shipped frozen or at room temperature prior to DNA extraction. TCRbeta CDR3 regions were amplified from genomic DNA by means of the immunoSEQ Assay, a bias-controlled multiplex PCR. The source study handled its data this way. Within the assay, amplification of reference gene primers was used to estimate how many nucleated cells each sample contained. Sequence reads were collapsed and filtered to measure the absolute abundance of every unique TCRbeta CDR3 rearrangement. For each sample, productive Simpson clonality was calculated by taking the square root of Simpson's diversity index across productive rearrangements. TCRdb retrieved this table from immuneACCESS and kept in-frame rearrangements only. Not all clones are present; in checked studies, unresolved V genes account for under half, and no reason is known for the remainder. D and trimming were read from the DNA, whereas the V and J calls and clone size are those reported in that table. The sample profile shows 250,000 to 350,000 clones; almost 90% of them were found once. The ten largest make up approximately 4% of the sample.

Of note for this clone: Which antigen it targets is not known. Per-nucleotide qualities are absent, and no much larger clonotype sits a single base away.

The TCR was taken from a woman in her late teens or twenties with acute COVID-19. Sequenced input: PBMCs or T cells enriched from blood (not recorded which).

The DNA is TGTGCCAGCAGCTTAAACCAAGGAATGTCGGCCAGGGACACTGAAGCTTTCTTT. Its protein reads: CASSLNQGMSARDTEAFF. The rearranged segments are TRBV7-3 and TRBJ1-1; the best D guess is TRBD1, with 5 bases matching. As encoded in the germline V gene, CDR1 is SGHTA while CDR2 is FQGTGA. Cut back by 1 base and 3 bases, the V and J ends lie 21 bases apart. The CDR3, cysteine through phenylalanine, is 18 amino acids long. Only the CDR3 DNA is retained, 54 bases long and in frame from the first base.